The present T cell receptor (beta chain) was sequenced within a study of blood T cell repertoires in COVID-19. Per the study methods: Scientists estimated how many nucleated cells there were by amplifying reference gene primers. Using immunoSEQ multiplex PCR, the repertoire was profiled, and TCRdb retains in-frame clones only, with some absent. V and J calls and clone size follow that table, whereas D and trimming were derived from the DNA. The table shows fewer than 500,000 clones, with 81% occurring only once. Trimming took 7 bases from V and 5 from J; bases not matched to a gene: 7. The CDR3 totals 15 residues. Germline V gene sequence: CDR1 KGHDR, CDR2 SFDVKD.

The origin of this receptor is a human donor with acute or convalescent COVID-19. The donor label of this sample is uncertain. J is TRBJ2-1 and V is TRBV24-1, with 10 bases matching TRBD2. The sequencing sample was made of peripheral blood. CDR3 sequence (DNA): TGTGCCACCAGCGCTAGCGGGAGAAGCCACAATGAGCAGTTCTTC. The encoded protein is CATSASGRSHNEQFF.